The 11 T cell receptor beta chains in this list originate from one sample, sequenced in a study of T cells in Graves' hyperthyroidism and ophthalmopathy. Amplification of TCR beta CDR3 regions used RNA as the template. TCR CDR3 underwent first-round RT-PCR with the HTBI primer set. MiXCR was run by TCRdb on the multiplex PCR reads, yielding one entry per CDR3 protein. In the table there are 300,000 to 500,000 distinct CDR3 sequences, 11% to 15% of which are singletons. Sequencing was carried out using blood. These receptors originate from a man aged 45-65 years with Graves' ophthalmopathy.

This clonotype was seen many times. V and J are TRBV27 and TRBJ2-1, with D maybe TRBD2 (5 bases). The CDR3 consists of 15 residues. V was trimmed by 3 bases and J by 1 base, leaving 10 bases between them. Germline lookup yields CDR1 MNHEY and CDR2 SMNVEV (reference sequence). CDR3: CASSLLPGSYNEQFF. Written as DNA, the CDR3 is TGTGCCAGCAGTTTGCTTCCGGGATCCTACAATGAGCAGTTCTTC.

V and J are TRBV7-9 and TRBJ2-7; 9 nucleotides align to TRBD1. The germline gives CDR1 SEHNR, CDR2 FQNEAQ (reference sequence). V shed 5 bases and J 6 bases; nucleotides not matched to a gene: 8. The CDR3 is 14 amino acids. This chain's CDR3 is CASSTWDRVFEQYF. For the CDR3, the DNA is TGTGCCAGCAGCACCTGGGACAGGGTCTTCGAGCAGTACTTC.

The rearrangement joins TRBV20-1 to TRBJ2-3; 11 nucleotides agree with TRBD2. CDR3 length: 14 amino acids. V lost 8 bases and J lost 4; bases outside the gene matches: 8. Germline V gives CDR1 DFQATT, CDR2 SNEGSKA (reference sequence). CDR3 protein: CSLRLAGSADTQYF. The DNA for the CDR3 is TGCAGTTTGAGACTAGCGGGGAGCGCAGATACGCAGTATTTT.

This clonotype was seen more than once but under ten times. V and J are TRBV4-1 and TRBJ2-1, with TRBD2 as a possible D gene (5 bases). With 0 bases removed from V and 0 bases from J, the gap between germline ends came to 12 bases. The CDR3 contains 17 residues. Germline CDR1 MGHRA, CDR2 YSYEKL. CDR3 sequence (DNA): TGCGCCAGCAGCCAAGATCTGCGGGCGGGCTCCTACAATGAGCAGTTCTTC. It specifies CASSQDLRAGSYNEQFF.

The chain employs TRBV20-1 and TRBJ2-2; a possible D gene is TRBD2 (6 bases). The V gene lost 0 bases and the J gene lost 7 bases, with 18 bases spanning the gap. Germline-derived CDR1 and CDR2 are DFQATT and SNEGSKA (reference sequence). There are 16 residues in the CDR3. Written as DNA, the CDR3 is TGCAGTGCTAGAGATTGGGGTCGGGGAGGTGGCGGGGAGCTGTTTTTT. This gives the protein CSARDWGRGGGGELFF.

Many counts were recorded for this clonotype. For the CDR3, the DNA is TGTGCCAGCAGTAATAGCCTCGAGCAGTTCTTC. It yields the protein CASSNSLEQFF. V usage is TRBV11-2 and J usage is TRBJ2-1; D not certain. Germline V lookup: CDR1 SGHAT, CDR2 FQNNGV. V shed 6 bases and J shed 10 bases, with 10 bases lying between them. The CDR3 is made up of 11 amino acids.

The table lists this clonotype with many counts. An end of the junction differs from the germline gene, which may be a read error. The chain joins TRBV27 to TRBJ1-5; 7 nucleotides match TRBD1. The germline V gene encodes CDR1 MNHEY and CDR2 SMNVEV (reference sequence). CDR3 length equals 15 residues. The CDR3 nucleotides are TGCGCCAGCAGCTTGTCAGGGGGTAGCAATCAGCCCCAGCATTTT. Translating it yields CASSLSGGSNQPQHF.

There are many counts of this clonotype. This sequence joins TRBV18 and TRBJ1-1, with unresolved D. The CDR3 is 13 amino acids. Germline V gene sequence: CDR1 KGHSH, CDR2 LQKENI. Trimming cost V 4 bases and J 3 bases, with 9 bases left between them. The CDR3 protein is CASSQAQYTEAFF. The CDR3 nucleotides are TGTGCCAGCTCACAGGCACAGTACACTGAAGCTTTCTTT. The full variable domain, its missing parts supplied by reference TRBV18 and TRBJ1-1, is NAGVMQNPRHLVRRRGQEARLRCSPMKGHSHVYWYRQLPEEGLKFMVYLQKENIIDESGMPKERFSAEFPKEGPSILRIQQVVRGDSAAYFCASSQAQYTEAFFGQGTRLTVV.

This clonotype was seen many times. The V call is TRBV7-9, the J call TRBJ1-2; D ambiguous. The germline V gene encodes CDR1 SEHNR and CDR2 FQNEAQ (reference sequence). The length of the CDR3 is 14 residues. V shed 3 bases and J shed 7 bases, with 15 bases lying between them. The CDR3, as DNA: TGTGCCAGCAGCTTTTCCTCCGCCTCGGGTGGCTACACCTTC. Its protein is CASSFSSASGGYTF.

This clonotype was counted ten times or more. Here the CDR3 DNA reads TGTGCCAGCAGCTTAGCATTGTACAATGAGCAGTTCTTC. This sequence encodes CASSLALYNEQFF. The genes are TRBV11-3 and TRBJ2-1; D gene uncertain. Trimming cost V 1 base and J 4 bases, with 5 bases left between them. CDR1 is SGHNT, CDR2 YENEEA, per germline. The CDR3 is made up of 13 amino acids. The whole variable domain, filled in from reference TRBV11-3 and TRBJ2-1, reads EAGVVQSPRYKIIEKKQPVAFWCNPISGHNTLYWYLQNLGQGPELLIRYENEEAVDDSQLPKDRFSAERLKGVDSTLKIQPAELGDSAVYLCASSLALYNEQFFGPGTRLTVL.

This chain links TRBV27 with TRBJ2-5; D may match TRBD1 or TRBD2 (6 bases each). The V end was cut by 8 bases, the J end by 4 bases, with 20 bases between. Germline V gives CDR1 MNHEY, CDR2 SMNVEV (reference sequence). The CDR3 covers 15 residues. The CDR3 sequence: CASAPKTGTSETQYF. For the CDR3, the DNA is TGTGCCAGCGCTCCCAAAACAGGGACTTCAGAGACCCAGTACTTC.